This is a list of T cell receptor beta chains from one sample in a study of T cells after yellow fever vaccination. TCRdb analysed the 5' RACE reads with MiXCR anew, one entry per CDR3 protein. The repertoire has 200,000 to 300,000 distinct CDR3 sequences, about an eighth of them found once; the top ten carry roughly 0.5%. The sample in question was CD4+ T cells sorted from PBMCs, obtained 45 days after the yellow fever booster vaccination. The receptor source for this set is a man between 25 and 39 years old who received the YFV17D yellow fever vaccine. The CDR3 runs from the conserved cysteine through the conserved F or W. Each record gives: clone size, J gene, D gene, V gene, CDR3 DNA, CDR3 protein. A D gene is named only where the DNA matches it firmly. Expanded clones get a size class; other rows say once, few or many, or leave the size out.

>few|TRBJ1-2|.|TRBV28
TGTGCCAGCAGTTTAGGACCTTCGGATGGCTACACCTTC
CASSLGPSDGYTF
>few|TRBJ2-5|TRBD2|TRBV3-1
TGTGCCAGCATAGCGGGAGGTTTCCAAGAGACCCAGTACTTC
CASIAGGFQETQYF
>.|TRBJ2-5|TRBD2|TRBV7-2
TGTGCCAGCAGCTTAGGCCGGACTAGCGGGAGAGAGACCCAGTACTTC
CASSLGRTSGRETQYF
>.|TRBJ1-1|TRBD1|TRBV6-2/TRBV6-3
TGTGCCAGCAGCCCCACAGGGGGCAACACTGAAGCTTTCTTT
CASSPTGGNTEAFF
>few|TRBJ2-1|.|TRBV5-1
TGCGCCAGCAAACATCAGGAACCCTACAATGAGCAGTTCTTC
CASKHQEPYNEQFF
>.|TRBJ2-5|TRBD2|TRBV5-1
TGCGCCAGCAGCTCCGGACTAGCGGGGAGCGGAGAGACCCAGTACTTC
CASSSGLAGSGETQYF
>.|TRBJ1-1|.|TRBV20-1
TGCAGTGCTACCGTCGGGGGTGGGAACACTGAAGCTTTCTTT
CSATVGGGNTEAFF
>few|TRBJ2-6|.|TRBV7-9
TGTGCCAGCCCCGGGGGCAGTGGGGCCAACGTCCTGACTTTC
CASPGGSGANVLTF
>.|TRBJ2-1|TRBD2|TRBV7-8
TGTGCCAGCAGCCCTCACCGCCTAGCGGGAGTAGGCAATGAGCAGTTCTTC
CASSPHRLAGVGNEQFF
>.|TRBJ2-7|.|TRBV6-6
TGTGCCAGCAGTTACCCAGAAACCGAGCAGTACTTC
CASSYPETEQYF
>.|TRBJ1-5|.|TRBV6-6
TGTGCCAGCAGAGGGGTCCCCAATCAGCCCCAGCATTTT
CASRGVPNQPQHF
>few|TRBJ1-2|.|TRBV4-3
TGCGCCAGCAGCCAAGGCGCGTATGGCTACACCTTC
CASSQGAYGYTF
>many|TRBJ2-7|.|TRBV6-1
TGTGCCAGTTGGGACCCCCGGCGAACCTACGAGCAGTACTTC
CASWDPRRTYEQYF
>.|TRBJ2-7|.|TRBV6-6
TGTGCCAGCAGCCCCGCGGGGGCATACGAGCAGTACTTC
CASSPAGAYEQYF
>few|TRBJ2-7|TRBD2|TRBV7-9
TGTGCCAGCAGCCCCCGTACTAGCGGGAGATCCTACGAGCAGTACTTC
CASSPRTSGRSYEQYF
>.|TRBJ2-1|.|TRBV18
TGTGCCAGCTCCCAGGGCCCAGACAATGAGCAGTTCTTC
CASSQGPDNEQFF
>few|TRBJ2-7|TRBD2|TRBV7-2
TGTGCCAGCAGTCAGACTAGCCCCGGGGGCTACGAGCAGTACTTC
CASSQTSPGGYEQYF
>.|TRBJ2-7|.|TRBV7-2
TGTGCCAGCAGCCCAAGCGGGCGAAGGGGATACGAGCAGTACTTC
CASSPSGRRGYEQYF
>.|TRBJ1-5|.|TRBV6-6
TGTGCCAGCACCGGCGCGCTTCAGCCCCAGCATTTT
CASTGALQPQHF
>few|TRBJ1-2|.|TRBV5-1
TGCGCCAGCAGCGGCCGGGCTCAGGGGAACTATGGCTACACCTTC
CASSGRAQGNYGYTF
>few|TRBJ2-7|.|TRBV15
TGTGCCACCAGCAGAGATGCGGAGCCCGAGCAGTACTTC
CATSRDAEPEQYF
>.|TRBJ2-5|.|TRBV7-2
TGTGCCAGCAGCTTTTGGTCGGGGGAGACCCAGTACTTC
CASSFWSGETQYF
>few|TRBJ2-2|.|TRBV7-2
TGTGCCAGCAGCTCACAGGGTAGGAGGACCGGGGAGCTGTTTTTT
CASSSQGRRTGELFF
>few|TRBJ2-1|.|TRBV6-6
TGTGCCAGCACCTTAACAGGGTTAGATGAGCAGTTCTTC
CASTLTGLDEQFF
>many|TRBJ2-7|.|TRBV18
TGTGCCAGCTCACCACTGGGGGCCTACGAGCAGTACTTC
CASSPLGAYEQYF
>.|TRBJ1-5|TRBD1|TRBV7-2
TGTGCCAGCAGCCTCAAGGGGGCGGGCAATCAGCCCCAGCATTTT
CASSLKGAGNQPQHF
>few|TRBJ1-5|.|TRBV7-2
TGTGCCAGCAGCCCCTGGGGGGAGGCAGGTCAGCCCCAGCATTTT
CASSPWGEAGQPQHF
>.|TRBJ2-7|.|TRBV5-1
TGCGCCAGCAGCCCGGGGCAGGGGATGGCCTACGAGCAGTACTTC
CASSPGQGMAYEQYF
>few|TRBJ2-1|.|TRBV9
TGTGCCAGCAGCGTAGCGGTAGGGAGCCCCGGCGAGCAGTTCTTC
CASSVAVGSPGEQFF
>few|TRBJ2-1|.|TRBV5-5
TGTGCCAGCAGCTTGGTAGTGGAGTACAATGAGCAGTTCTTC
CASSLVVEYNEQFF
>few|TRBJ2-7|TRBD1|TRBV7-2
TGTGCCAGCAGTAGACAGGGGGGCTACGAGCAGTACTTC
CASSRQGGYEQYF
>few|TRBJ2-7|.|TRBV20-1
TGCAGTGCTAGAGGTGATGAGTACGAGCAGTACTTC
CSARGDEYEQYF
>.|TRBJ2-7|.|TRBV9
TGTGCCAGCAGCCCGGTCCCGGGCGACGACGAGCAGTACTTC
CASSPVPGDDEQYF
>few|TRBJ2-5|.|TRBV12-3/TRBV12-4
TGTGCCAGCAGTTTAGTGGGATCGTACCAAGAGACCCAGTACTTC
CASSLVGSYQETQYF
>few|TRBJ2-7|.|TRBV4-3
TGCGCCAGCAGCCAGACTCAAGGGGGACCCCTGATGTTC
CASSQTQGGPLMF
>.|TRBJ2-5|.|TRBV5-1
TGCGCCAGCAAGGCGACTCCTCAAGAAGAGACCCAGTACTTC
CASKATPQEETQYF
>few|TRBJ2-2|.|TRBV7-2
TGTGCCAGCAGCTTAGCGCGAAGGACCGGGGAGCTGTTTTTT
CASSLARRTGELFF
>few|TRBJ2-5|.|TRBV10-3
TGTGCCATCAGTGAGTCGTCAGAGACCCAGTACTTC
CAISESSETQYF
>.|TRBJ1-4|TRBD1|TRBV20-1
TGCAGTGCTAGAGAAGGGACAGGGATGGAAAAACTGTTTTTT
CSAREGTGMEKLFF
>.|TRBJ2-1|.|TRBV7-9
TGTGCCAGCAGCTCGTTGACCTTGACAAGCTCCTACAATGAGCAGTTCTTC
CASSSLTLTSSYNEQFF
>.|TRBJ2-5|.|TRBV11-1
TGTGCCAGCAGCACTCCTACAGGGTCGGGTGAGACCCAGTACTTC
CASSTPTGSGETQYF
>.|TRBJ2-1|.|TRBV28
TGTGCCAGCAGTTTAGGGCAGGGGCGGGGCAATGAGCAGTTCTTC
CASSLGQGRGNEQFF
>.|TRBJ1-6|.|TRBV12-3/TRBV12-4
TGTGCCAGCAATTTCTTGGGGACGGCCCTCCACTTT
CASNFLGTALHF
>few|TRBJ2-1|TRBD1|TRBV4-2
TGTGCCAGCAGCCCCGGTAACCGGGACAGGGGAACAGGTGAGCAGTTCTTC
CASSPGNRDRGTGEQFF
>.|TRBJ1-6|.|TRBV5-6
TGTGCCAGCAGCTTGGTAGGGGTCTTTCGGAATTCACCCCTCCACTTT
CASSLVGVFRNSPLHF
>.|TRBJ2-7|.|TRBV7-8
TGTGCCAGCAGCGGGGGTCCCGGGAGTGAATACGAGCAGTACTTC
CASSGGPGSEYEQYF
>.|TRBJ1-6|.|TRBV5-1
TGCGCCAGCAGCTACGGGACACTAAGCTCTTCACCCCTCCACTTT
CASSYGTLSSSPLHF
>.|TRBJ1-4|.|TRBV9
TGTGCCAGCAGCGTAGCGGGGCGCCGCAATGAAAAACTGTTTTTT
CASSVAGRRNEKLFF
>.|TRBJ1-2|.|TRBV30
TGTGCCTGGAGTATACAGGGATATGGCTACACCTTC
CAWSIQGYGYTF
>few|TRBJ2-3|.|TRBV7-2
TGTGCCAGCAGCCCGTCCCGGGGCGGAACAGATACGCAGTATTTT
CASSPSRGGTDTQYF
>.|TRBJ1-4|.|TRBV15
TGTGCCACCAGCAGGATCCTAAACAGGCCCGGGAATGAAAAACTGTTTTTT
CATSRILNRPGNEKLFF
>few|TRBJ1-3|.|TRBV5-1
TGCGCCAGCAGTCGAGAGACGCAGGGAGGAAACACCATATATTTT
CASSRETQGGNTIYF
>many|TRBJ2-1|TRBD2|TRBV20-1
TGCAGTGCCCAAAAACTAGCGGGATACAATGAGCAGTTCTTC
CSAQKLAGYNEQFF
>few|TRBJ1-6|.|TRBV4-2
TGTGCCAGCAGCCAAGCGGGGACGCCGAAAGCCCTCCACTTT
CASSQAGTPKALHF
>.|TRBJ2-2|.|TRBV29-1
TGCAGCGCCGACGGGACGAACACCGGGGAGCTGTTTTTT
CSADGTNTGELFF
>.|TRBJ2-7|TRBD2|TRBV6-2/TRBV6-3
TGTGACAGCAGTTACCGAGTTAGGCCCCAGTCTTCGGGGGGATCCTACGAGCAGTACTTC
CDSSYRVRPQSSGGSYEQYF
>.|TRBJ2-2|.|TRBV25-1
TGTGCCAGCAGAGGACAATCAACCGGGGAGCTGTTTTTT
CASRGQSTGELFF